The TCR beta chain under discussion was sequenced for a study of human T cells and chemical hapten exposure (dated by TCRdb to the early 2020s). About the study as a whole: For sensitization, 2% DPC in acetone was applied to an approximately 2 cm by approximately 2 cm area of upper inner arm skin. Throughout the roughly 25-week study period, patients were also given weekly therapeutic DPC doses on the scalp. Patch tests used Finn chambers with 0.01% DPC on the upper back, scored after 6 days by International Contact Dermatitis Research Group standards. Most of the patients in the cohort were female, and the cohort covered alopecia areata with under or over 50% scalp involvement, alopecia totalis and alopecia universalis. The libraries were sequenced as a pool, and the TCR yield per sample differed mostly because of small variations in library volumes within the pool. The study tracked peripheral blood TCR repertoire changes in vivo during primary and secondary sensitization to the hapten diphenylcyclopropenone (DPC) in alopecia patients. Blood samples were taken from patients before sensitization (week 0) and then at 2, 6 and about 24 weeks after DPC sensitization. Blood for TCR sequencing was provided by twenty-nine alopecia patients at one to four time points (pre-sensitization, 2, 6 and 24 weeks).

Reading the label with the study, this specimen's time point is: patch test 1, 2 weeks after DPC sensitization. The intended sense of this specimen's treatment or condition label: therapeutic diphenylcyclopropenone sensitization with weekly scalp DPC. At every patch-test visit, the blood draw took place before the patch test was put on. Patients were considered eligible if aged 18 to 70, diagnosed with alopecia and deemed suitable for DPC therapy, and patients were excluded if pregnant. Total RNA was extracted from unfractionated whole blood collected in Tempus Blood RNA tubes. The research as a whole found: After repeated subsampling, changes were observed in the strength of the expansion versus patch-test correlation and in the threshold at which the correlation became significant. Expanded TCRs formed significantly more large CDR3 similarity clusters than pre-sensitization or healthy control sets, consistent with antigen-driven responses. Because all patients had alopecia, a presumed autoimmune disease, the immune response of the patients might differ from that of healthy individuals. Patch test score correlated positively with the number of PT1 expanded TCRs, reaching significance at thresholds 8, 16 and 32 but not at 4. DPC sensitization did not change how many TCRs were above 1 in 1000 frequency, and no evidence was found of alterations in global repertoire structure.

Inclusive of the bounding cysteine and phenylalanine, the CDR3 is 15 residues long. Just the 45-base CDR3 DNA is kept, in frame starting at base 1. The germline V gene specifies SGHAT as CDR1 and FQNNGV as CDR2. The junction shows trimming of 4 bases on V and 2 bases on J, and the gene matches do not reach 5 bases of it. The library was generated by RACE. TCRdb shows the sequencer as NextSeq 500. Library preparation attached unique molecular identifiers to individual cDNA molecules for quantitative, reproducible TCR counting. Each blood RNA sample was used to sequence both TCR alpha and TCR beta chains. The study's processing was this. A median of approximately 96,000 TCRs per sample was observed, with a range of 23,224 to 690,600. The Decombinator software suite was used to annotate V, J and CDR3 in the TCR reads. Every sample was subsampled to the same number of TCRs (28,000) for the PS versus PT1 abundance plots. Expanded TCRs were defined as absent before sensitization and observed at least eight times at the 2-week time point. TCRdb ran its own pipeline on the public reads, namely fastp trimming at Q25 and MiXCR clone calling, and kept in-frame beta chains. Each entry is one CDR3 protein sequence, shown with its most common DNA and genes. What appears here as the V and J calls and clone size reflects TCRdb's work, not the paper's. Within this sample are about 57,000 distinct CDR3 sequences, with 9% to 9.5% of them counted one time only. In total, the top ten clones hold less than 15% of the sample.

In this sample, this clonotype turned up many times. What antigen it recognizes has not been identified. No base quality values were provided; no much bigger clone lies one nucleotide off. The sequences come from whole blood, collected in connection with sensitization to the hapten diphenylcyclopropenone (DPC). The receptor chain draws on TRBV11-2 and TRBJ2-1, and 7 junctional nucleotides match TRBD2. This clonotype originated in a woman in her thirties or forties with alopecia areata. Some clones in this sample may be carry-over from other donors' samples. The nucleotide sequence reads as follows: TGTGCCAGCAGCTCTTTAAGCGGGGCCTACAATGAGCAGTTCTTC. This is translated as CASSSLSGAYNEQFF.